This TCR beta chain comes out of a study of blood T cell repertoires in COVID-19. While infection was still active, Seattle patients were enrolled and then followed longitudinally. In its sample, this clone was seen once. Original processing notes: By means of reference gene primer amplification, nucleated cell counts were estimated. Sequencing was performed with immunoSEQ multiplex PCR; in TCRdb, only in-frame clones are kept and a portion is missing. V and J calls and clone size are copied from that table; D and trimming were computed from the DNA. Of 250,000 to 300,000 clones in the sample, about 90% were seen once. Per the germline V gene, CDR1 is LNHDA and CDR2 is SQIVND (reference sequence). The length of the CDR3 is 16 residues. V was shortened by 6 bases and J by 0 bases, with 17 bases between the two germline ends.

The TCR sequence derives from a woman in her 30s with COVID-19, enrolled during active disease. The rearrangement uses TRBV19 and TRBJ1-1; weak D call: TRBD1 (5 bases). The sequencing sample was made of peripheral blood. The CDR3 bases are TGTGCCAGTAGGCTACTGGGGGGAGGCATGAACACTGAAGCTTTCTTT. It is translated as CASRLLGGGMNTEAFF.